Included here is one T cell receptor beta chain sequence, with context. Its specificity is not known. A much bigger clone sits one base away, suggesting this may be a read error. Disease duration under 2 months; hyperthyroidism patients were aged 18 to 65. Exclusion criteria comprised uncontrolled infection, other autoimmune disease, pregnancy or lactation. Together with thyroid ultrasound, orbital computed tomography, serum thyroxine and TRAb, clinical symptoms were used for diagnoses. This sample is part of a study of T cells in Graves' hyperthyroidism and ophthalmopathy. Study results and caveats: Peripheral blood also featured most of the thyroid clonotypes expanded above 0.001.

The CDR3 runs 13 residues. V was pared by 4 bases and J by 0 bases, with 6 bases between. The germline V gene encodes CDR1 ENHRY and CDR2 SYGVKD. Amplification of TCR beta CDR3 regions was performed using RNA transcripts as template. During a first-round RT-PCR of the TCR CDR3, the HTBI primer set was used. MiXCR was run by TCRdb on the multiplex PCR reads, yielding one entry per CDR3 protein. The data hold hundreds of thousands of distinct CDR3 sequences, with roughly 37% observed a single time. Material: blood. This TCR was sampled from a man younger than 30 with Graves' hyperthyroidism. The V and J genes are TRBV10-3 and TRBJ2-5; D ambiguous. The CDR3 DNA follows: TGTGCCATCAGTGTCCCCTACCAAGAGACCCAGTACTTC. Its protein is CAISVPYQETQYF.